This passage covers 27 T cell receptor beta chains from one sample sequenced in a study of spatial heterogeneity in lung cancer. Using its own MiXCR run on the 5' RACE reads, TCRdb lists one record per CDR3 protein. The sample has around 60,000 distinct CDR3 sequences; 7.5% to 8.5% are singletons. Time point of the sample: sample taken at primary tumor resection. Unsorted whole RNA of tumor, nontumor lung or frozen PBMC was sequenced. The material sequenced was PBMCs, taken at surgery. Receptors originate from a female donor with early-stage non-small cell lung cancer.

This clonotype came up many times. The chain recombines TRBV4-1 with TRBJ1-5; TRBD1 might be the D (5 bases). The CDR3 is 15 amino acids. V was pared by 0 bases and J by 4 bases, with 10 bases between. Germline values: CDR1 MGHRA, CDR2 YSYEKL. CDR3: CASSQEGRSNQPQHF. The CDR3, as DNA: TGCGCCAGCAGCCAAGAGGGACGGTCAAATCAGCCCCAGCATTTT.

For the CDR3, the DNA is TGTGCCATCAGTGAGTTACAACAGATTAACACTGAAGCTTTCTTT. Encoded protein: CAISELQQINTEAFF. The chain couples TRBV10-3 to TRBJ1-1; the D is unclear. The length of the CDR3 is 15 residues. The germline gives CDR1 ENHRY, CDR2 SYGVKD. The V gene lost 1 base and the J gene lost 2 bases, with 11 bases spanning the gap.

CDR3 in amino acids: CASSGTWVLILSGANVLTF. DNA of the CDR3: TGTGCCAGCAGTGGGACGTGGGTGCTAATACTGTCTGGGGCCAACGTCCTGACTTTC. The V call is TRBV2, the J call TRBJ2-6; D ambiguous. This CDR3 has 19 amino acids. The germline CDR1 and CDR2 sequences are SNHLY and FYNNEI. V was pared by 4 bases and J by 1 base, with 20 bases between.

The chain joins TRBV9 to TRBJ2-2; either TRBD1 or TRBD2 may supply D (5 bases each). From germline, CDR1 is SGDLS and CDR2 YYNGEE. The germline V and J ends were trimmed by 2 bases and 4 bases, with 12 bases remaining between them. The CDR3 extends over 15 amino acids. The CDR3 loop reads CASSVQGASTGELFF. Written as DNA, the CDR3 is TGTGCCAGCAGCGTCCAGGGAGCAAGCACCGGGGAGCTGTTTTTT.

The sample holds many counts of this clonotype. The gene calls are TRBV5-4 and TRBJ2-2; TRBD1 matches 7 bases. CDR3 length equals 15 residues. Per germline, CDR1 SGHNT and CDR2 YYREEE (reference sequence). The V segment lost 0 bases and the J segment 4 bases; nucleotides outside the gene matches: 3. The CDR3 protein is CASSLDRGTTGELFF. The CDR3, as DNA: TGTGCCAGCAGCTTGGACAGGGGCACCACCGGGGAGCTGTTTTTT. Full variable domain (remainder filled in from reference TRBV5-4 and TRBJ2-2): ETGVTQSPTHLIKTRGQQVTLRCSSQSGHNTVSWYQQALGQGPQFIFQYYREEENGRGNFPPRFSGLQFPNYSSELNVNALELDDSALYLCASSLDRGTTGELFFGEGSRLTVL.

V gene TRBV30 combines with J gene TRBJ1-4; tentative D call: TRBD1 (5 bases). From germline, CDR1 is GTSNPN and CDR2 SVGIG (reference sequence). Trimming stripped 0 bases from V and 10 bases from J, with 12 bases between. This CDR3 spans 13 amino acids. CDR3 loop: CAWSVEAGSKLFF. The CDR3 nucleotides are TGTGCCTGGAGTGTAGAGGCAGGGTCAAAACTGTTTTTT.

This clonotype was seen many times. The chain couples TRBV6-5 to TRBJ2-5; D unclear. Trimming left V 2 bases short and J 4 bases short, with 8 bases between. The germline CDR1 and CDR2 sequences are MNHEY and SVGAGI. This CDR3 comprises 13 residues. The CDR3 coding sequence is TGTGCCAGCAGTTACCCAGCGACAGAGACCCAGTACTTC. Translated: CASSYPATETQYF.

J is TRBJ2-7 and V is TRBV20-1, with 8 bases matching TRBD2. The CDR3 extends over 14 amino acids. The V gene's germline CDR1 is DFQATT and CDR2 SNEGSKA (reference sequence). V was pared by 0 bases and J by 7 bases, with 8 bases of the junction left unmatched. CDR3 amino acids: CSARDLEREREQYF. The CDR3 DNA is TGCAGTGCTAGAGATCTGGAGCGGGAGAGGGAGCAGTACTTC.

This clonotype is a singleton in its sample. The V call is TRBV3-1, the J call TRBJ2-5; tentative D call: TRBD2 (7 bases). Germline V gene lookup returns CDR1 LGHDT and CDR2 YNNKEL (reference sequence). V was shortened by 4 bases and J by 5 bases, with 17 bases between the two germline ends. CDR3 length: 15 amino acids. This chain's CDR3 is CASSPHEGGDETQYF. The CDR3 DNA follows: TGTGCCAGCAGCCCCCACGAGGGGGGGGACGAGACCCAGTACTTC.

This clonotype has just a few counts. V gene TRBV29-1 combines with J gene TRBJ2-7; 7 nucleotides align to TRBD1. In germline, CDR1 is SQVTM, CDR2 ANQGSEA. The J segment lost 5 bases and the V segment lost 6 bases, leaving 10 bases of the junction unmatched. The CDR3 is 13 amino acids. CDR3 in DNA: TGCAGCGTGACTTGGACAGGAACCCACGAGCAGTACTTC. Translation: CSVTWTGTHEQYF.

The sample holds many counts of this clonotype. The genes are TRBV28 and TRBJ2-5; the D call may be TRBD1 or TRBD2 (6 bases each). Per the germline V gene, CDR1 is MDHEN and CDR2 is SYDVKM. Trimming cost V 5 bases and J 5 bases, with 12 bases left between them. This CDR3 has 13 amino acids. Written as DNA, the CDR3 is TGTGCCAGCAGTGGTCAAGGGGGGGAGACCCAGTACTTC. Amino acids: CASSGQGGETQYF.

This clonotype was detected a few times. This chain links TRBV5-1 with TRBJ2-1; 7 bases agree with TRBD2. CDR1 and CDR2 from the germline V gene are SGHRS and YFSETQ. This CDR3 is 13 amino acids long. V lost 3 bases and J lost 7; bases outside the gene matches: 4. CDR3 sequence: CASSWDYPNEQFF. Written as DNA, the CDR3 is TGCGCCAGCAGCTGGGACTACCCGAATGAGCAGTTCTTC.

This clonotype was observed a handful of times. This chain connects TRBV7-3 to TRBJ1-1, with D possibly being TRBD1 (5 bases). There are 14 residues in the CDR3. The germline V and J ends were trimmed by 4 bases and 3 bases, with 12 bases remaining between them. The germline V gene has CDR1 SGHTA and CDR2 FQGTGA. CDR3 sequence (DNA): TGTGCCAGCAGCTCAGGGCACCCGGACACTGAAGCTTTCTTT. It codes for CASSSGHPDTEAFF. The whole variable domain, remainder taken from reference TRBV7-3 and TRBJ1-1, is GAGVSQTPSNKVTEKGKYVELRCDPISGHTALYWYRQSLGQGPEFLIYFQGTGAADDSGLPNDRFFAVRPEGSVSTLKIQRTERGDSAVYLCASSSGHPDTEAFFGQGTRLTVV.

In this sample, this clonotype turned up a few times. The chain carries TRBV28 and TRBJ1-1; no clear D. CDR3 size: 11 residues. The V and J ends lost 6 bases and 6 bases respectively, with 8 bases between them. Germline V gene data show CDR1 as MDHEN and CDR2 as SYDVKM. The DNA of the CDR3 is TGTGCCAGCAGCCCCGCTGCTGAAGCTTTCTTT. It encodes CASSPAAEAFF.

This clonotype was seen a few times. The chain recombines TRBV28 with TRBJ2-4; D tentatively fits TRBD1 or TRBD2 (5 bases each). Trimming stripped 3 bases from V and 2 bases from J, with 11 bases between. The CDR3 runs to 15 residues. CDR1 and CDR2 from the germline V gene are MDHEN and SYDVKM. The CDR3: CASSLLGDPKNIQYF. In DNA, the CDR3 is TGTGCCAGCAGTTTGCTAGGGGACCCCAAAAACATTCAGTACTTC.

This clonotype occurred many times. The junction departs from the called germline gene at one end, perhaps through a read error. V and J are TRBV29-1 and TRBJ2-3; possible D gene TRBD1, 8 bases. CDR1 SQVTM and CDR2 ANQGSEA come from the germline V gene. The CDR3 runs to 15 residues. DNA of the CDR3: TGCAGCGTTGTGGTACAGGGGGGGATCACAAATACGCAGTATTTT. Protein product: CSVVVQGGITNTQYF.

The table lists this clonotype with a few counts. The chain is built from TRBV6-6 and TRBJ1-2, with 10 bases matching TRBD1. The J segment lost 5 bases and the V segment lost 6 bases, leaving 9 bases of the junction unmatched. Looked up from germline, CDR1 is MNHNY and CDR2 is SVGAGI (reference sequence). The CDR3 has 15 amino acids. CDR3 bases: TGTGCCAGCAGGTCCGGACAGGGGGACCGGTATGGCTACACCTTC. As protein: CASRSGQGDRYGYTF.

This clonotype was detected many times. V is TRBV2 and J is TRBJ1-1; D might be TRBD1 (5 bases). Germline V gives CDR1 SNHLY, CDR2 FYNNEI. This CDR3 spans 14 amino acids. Trimming stripped 6 bases from V and 0 bases from J, with 11 bases between. CDR3 loop: CASRTVPMNTEAFF. The CDR3 DNA follows: TGTGCCAGCAGGACAGTCCCCATGAACACTGAAGCTTTCTTT.

The genes are TRBV29-1 and TRBJ2-1, with D perhaps TRBD2 (5 bases). Between the trimmed V and J ends, which lost 6 bases and 1 base, there was a span of 25 bases. This CDR3 spans 18 amino acids. Germline CDR1 is SQVTM and CDR2 is ANQGSEA. The CDR3: CSVPPLARTEGSYNEQFF. CDR3 nucleotides: TGCAGCGTCCCCCCCCTGGCCCGGACTGAGGGTTCCTACAATGAGCAGTTCTTC.

This clonotype occurred a few times. The chain couples TRBV28 to TRBJ1-5; 11 nucleotides align to TRBD1. Germline V CDR1 and CDR2: MDHEN, SYDVKM. There are 16 residues in the CDR3. V lost 8 bases, J lost 5 bases, and 11 bases stayed unmatched. CDR3 residues: CASRTGGGWDDQPQHF. In DNA, the CDR3 is TGTGCCAGCCGGACAGGGGGCGGATGGGACGATCAGCCCCAGCATTTT.

This clonotype appeared many times. This chain connects TRBV10-3 to TRBJ2-6; no definite D call. The germline V gene encodes CDR1 ENHRY and CDR2 SYGVKD. With 6 bases removed from V and 4 bases from J, the gap between germline ends came to 7 bases. CDR3 length equals 13 residues. DNA for the CDR3: TGTGCCATCAGCCTCCCGGGGGCCAACGTCCTGACTTTC. It yields the protein CAISLPGANVLTF.

The chain uses TRBV25-1 and TRBJ2-1; no definite D call. CDR1 and CDR2 (germline): MGHDK, SYGVNS. This CDR3 spans 16 amino acids. Trimming cost V 1 base and J 1 base, with 11 bases left between them. The CDR3, as DNA: TGTGCCAGCAGTGAATGGACCTCTGGGTCCTACAATGAGCAGTTCTTC. Encoded protein: CASSEWTSGSYNEQFF.

The V call is TRBV7-2, the J call TRBJ2-2, with D tentatively TRBD2 (6 bases). The CDR3 extends over 14 amino acids. In germline, CDR1 is SGHTA, CDR2 FQGNSA. V lost 4 bases, J lost 4 bases, and 10 bases lay in between. The CDR3 DNA reads TGTGCCAGCAGCTCGGGACTGTCCACCGGGGAGCTGTTTTTT. Its translation: CASSSGLSTGELFF.

The V call is TRBV4-1, the J call TRBJ1-6; perhaps TRBD1 as D (5 bases). V lost 4 bases and J 2 bases, leaving 18 bases between the germline ends. The CDR3 has 18 amino acids. Germline lookup yields CDR1 MGHRA and CDR2 YSYEKL. The CDR3 DNA follows: TGCGCCAGCAGCCTTGCCAGGGCAGATCAAACCTATAATTCACCCCTCCACTTT. This encodes CASSLARADQTYNSPLHF.

This clonotype showed up just a few times. The rearrangement joins TRBV6-5 to TRBJ2-7; the match to TRBD1 covers 8 bases. The V segment lost 5 bases and the J segment 1 base; nucleotides outside the gene matches: 7. CDR1 MNHEY and CDR2 SVGAGI come from the germline V gene. The CDR3 loop spans 15 amino acids. The CDR3 reads CASSPGDRRSYEQYF. CDR3 coding DNA: TGTGCCAGCAGTCCTGGGGACAGGCGATCCTACGAGCAGTACTTC.

This clonotype appeared a few times. CDR3 residues: CASSYSSQKASPNYNSPLHF. As DNA, the CDR3 is TGTGCCAGCAGTTACTCATCTCAGAAAGCGTCACCAAACTATAATTCACCCCTCCACTTT. V usage is TRBV6-6 and J usage is TRBJ1-6; D remains unclear. The V gene lost 0 bases and the J gene lost 3 bases, with 21 bases spanning the gap. Germline V gene data show CDR1 as MNHNY and CDR2 as SVGAGI (reference sequence). The CDR3 has 20 amino acids.

V is TRBV20-1 and J is TRBJ2-3; no clear D gene. This CDR3 is 12 amino acids long. Germline CDR1 DFQATT, CDR2 SNEGSKA (reference sequence). Trimming took 4 bases from V and 0 from J, leaving 5 bases between them. The CDR3 here is CSATSSTDTQYF. CDR3 in DNA: TGCAGTGCTACGTCTAGCACAGATACGCAGTATTTT.